These 10 T cell receptor beta chains originate from one sample sequenced in a study of blood T cell repertoires in COVID-19. The data were produced by immunoSEQ multiplex PCR, yet TCRdb's version contains in-frame clones alone and is incomplete. The sample consists of approximately 330,000 clones, 65% to 90% of them appearing once. Sequenced: PBMCs or T cells enriched from blood (not recorded which). Receptors originate from a woman in her thirties or forties with acute COVID-19.

The chain has TRBV3-1 (or the pseudogene TRBV3-2) and TRBJ1-2, with no clear D. This CDR3 is 17 amino acids long. V lost 2 bases and J 6 bases, leaving 22 bases between the germline ends. Germline V lookup: CDR1 LGHDT, CDR2 YNNKEL (reference sequence). The CDR3 DNA sequence: TGTGCCAGCAGCCAAACCCTGGTTAGTCCGGCAGGTCATGGCTACACCTTC. Amino acids: CASSQTLVSPAGHGYTF.

This rearrangement joins TRBV28 to TRBJ2-1; 11 bases map to TRBD1. V lost 6 bases, J lost 10 bases, and 8 bases stayed unmatched. The CDR3 runs to 14 residues. Germline CDR1 reads MDHEN; CDR2 reads SYDVKM. CDR3 loop: CASSPGTGGREQFF. Written as DNA, the CDR3 is TGTGCCAGCAGCCCGGGGACAGGGGGGAGGGAGCAGTTCTTC.

The V gene is TRBV28, the J gene TRBJ1-6, with D perhaps TRBD1 (5 bases). There are 16 residues in the CDR3. Trimming removed 2 bases from V and 6 bases from J, with 14 bases in between. Germline V gene data show CDR1 as MDHEN and CDR2 as SYDVKM. CDR3 loop: CASSLIRRGSNSPLHF. Here the CDR3 DNA reads TGTGCCAGCAGTTTAATCAGGCGGGGCAGTAATTCACCCCTCCACTTT.

The gene calls are TRBV19 and TRBJ2-1, with a possible D match to TRBD2 (6 bases). V was cut by 4 bases and J by 4 bases, with 20 bases left in between. This CDR3 has 17 residues. Germline V CDR1 and CDR2: LNHDA, SQIVND (reference sequence). The CDR3 reads CASSSRAGGKIYNEQFF. CDR3 coding DNA: TGTGCCAGTAGTAGTCGAGCTGGCGGGAAGATTTACAATGAGCAGTTCTTC.

The chain carries TRBV5-1 and TRBJ2-5; 8 nucleotides align to TRBD2. This CDR3 has 15 residues. Germline lookup yields CDR1 SGHRS and CDR2 YFSETQ. Trimming removed 1 base from V and 1 base from J; junction bases left unmatched: 3. The CDR3 reads CASSLTGGGQETQYF. The CDR3 region has the DNA TGCGCCAGCAGCTTGACGGGAGGGGGCCAAGAGACCCAGTACTTC. Combining the CDR3 with reference TRBV5-1 and TRBJ2-5 gives the whole variable domain KAGVTQTPRYLIKTRGQQVTLSCSPISGHRSVSWYQQTPGQGLQFLFEYFSETQRNKGNFPGRFSGRQFSNSRSEMNVSTLELGDSALYLCASSLTGGGQETQYFGPGTRLLVL.

This chain joins TRBV27 and TRBJ2-7; 7 bases are a match to TRBD2. CDR1 is MNHEY, CDR2 SMNVEV, per germline (reference sequence). The CDR3 extends over 15 amino acids. V shed 5 bases, J shed 1 base, and the junction held 8 bases outside the gene matches. The CDR3 nucleotides are TGTGCCAGCAGTAGATCTCTAGCGGCTTCCTACGAGCAGTACTTC. Residues: CASSRSLAASYEQYF.

The chain couples TRBV9 to TRBJ2-2; 10 bases agree with TRBD2. Germline lookup yields CDR1 SGDLS and CDR2 YYNGEE. Trimming at V came to 6 bases and at J to 7 bases, leaving 6 bases not matched to a gene. This CDR3 spans 14 amino acids. CDR3 DNA: TGTGCCAGCAACCCCGGACTAGCGGTCGGGGAGCTGTTTTTT. Translated: CASNPGLAVGELFF. Full variable domain (outside the CDR3, taken from reference TRBV9 and TRBJ2-2): DSGVTQTPKHLITATGQRVTLRCSPRSGDLSVYWYQQSLDQGLQFLIQYYNGEERAKGNILERFSAQQFPDLHSELNLSSLELGDSALYFCASNPGLAVGELFFGEGSRLTVL.

As to this clone: Other nucleotide sequences in the sample specify the same CDR3. V and J are TRBV5-1 and TRBJ2-1; 7 nucleotides align to TRBD2. Germline V lookup: CDR1 SGHRS, CDR2 YFSETQ. The CDR3 runs to 16 residues. With V trimmed by 1 base and J by 3 bases, 7 bases remained unmatched. The CDR3 DNA reads TGCGCCAGCAGCTTGAGGGAGGGGCAGGGCTACAATGAGCAGTTCTTC. This translates into CASSLREGQGYNEQFF.

The chain recombines TRBV3-1 (or the pseudogene TRBV3-2) with TRBJ1-6; D gene unclear. Germline CDR1 LGHDT, CDR2 YNNKEL (reference sequence). The CDR3 has 14 residues. Trimming pared 3 bases from V and 7 bases from J, leaving 10 bases between. In DNA form, the CDR3 reads TGTGCCAGCAGCCAGGGCGGGTTCAATTCACCCCTCCACTTT. Its translation is CASSQGGFNSPLHF.

The chain joins TRBV2 to TRBJ2-5, with TRBD1 matching 7 bases. The germline gives CDR1 SNHLY, CDR2 FYNNEI. The CDR3 is made up of 15 amino acids. The J segment lost 6 bases and the V segment lost 4 bases, leaving 11 bases of the junction unmatched. The chain's CDR3 is CASSAMGQRGKTQYF. DNA of the CDR3: TGTGCCAGCAGTGCTATGGGACAGAGGGGAAAGACCCAGTACTTC. The full variable domain, in which reference TRBV2 and TRBJ2-5 provide the parts outside the CDR3, is EPEVTQTPSHQVTQMGQEVILRCVPISNHLYFYWYRQILGQKVEFLVSFYNNEISEKSEIFDDQFSVERPDGSNFTLKIRSTKLEDSAMYFCASSAMGQRGKTQYFGPGTRLLVL.